The 24 T cell receptor beta chains below all came from one sample that was sequenced in a study of blood T cell repertoires in COVID-19. Repertoires were generated with immunoSEQ multiplex PCR, while TCRdb's copy carries only in-frame clones and drops some. This repertoire shows nearly 250,000 clones, 65% to 90% found once; its top ten account for around 9.8%. Sample: PBMCs or T cells enriched from blood (not recorded which). These receptors were collected from a woman between 50 and 59 years old with acute COVID-19.

The CDR3, as DNA: TGTGCCAGCAGCTCCCCGGGACAGGGAGCTGAAGCTTTCTTT. Its protein is CASSSPGQGAEAFF. This chain joins TRBV7-2 and TRBJ1-1; 9 bases match TRBD1. J lost 6 bases, V lost 4 bases, and 6 bases had no gene match. CDR1 is SGHTA, CDR2 FQGNSA, per germline. The CDR3 has 14 residues.

V and J are TRBV2 and TRBJ1-1, with D possibly being TRBD1 (6 bases). The CDR3 is 14 amino acids. The germline V gene has CDR1 SNHLY and CDR2 FYNNEI. The V gene lost 5 bases and the J gene lost 0 bases, with 10 bases spanning the gap. The CDR3 spells CASSKQGLNTEAFF. CDR3 coding DNA: TGTGCCAGCAGTAAACAGGGTTTGAACACTGAAGCTTTCTTT.

This clone has just one count. V usage is TRBV2 and J usage is TRBJ1-1, with 8 bases identical to TRBD1. Per the germline V gene, CDR1 is SNHLY and CDR2 is FYNNEI. J was trimmed by 0 bases and V by 4 bases; bases with no gene match: 4. This CDR3 contains 15 residues. The CDR3 DNA is TGTGCCAGCAGTGGAGGACAGGGAATGAACACTGAAGCTTTCTTT. Amino acid sequence: CASSGGQGMNTEAFF.

The V call is TRBV25-1, the J call TRBJ2-1, with 9 nucleotides matching TRBD1. With V trimmed by 5 bases and J by 4 bases, 6 bases remained unmatched. CDR1 and CDR2 (germline): MGHDK, SYGVNS. This CDR3 is 15 amino acids long. The CDR3 nucleotides are TGTGCCAGCAGTATACAGGGGGCATGGTACAATGAGCAGTTCTTC. Residues: CASSIQGAWYNEQFF.

The V and J genes are TRBV18 and TRBJ2-3; 9 nucleotides agree with TRBD2. Germline CDR1 and CDR2: KGHSH and LQKENI. This CDR3 spans 16 amino acids. The V and J ends lost 1 base and 2 bases, in that order; junction bases with no gene match: 4. The CDR3 DNA follows: TGTGCCAGCTCACCACTGCGGGGGGGCTCCACAGATACGCAGTATTTT. It translates to CASSPLRGGSTDTQYF.

The gene calls are TRBV18 and TRBJ2-3, with 7 bases identical to TRBD1. The trim removed 4 bases at V and 6 bases at J, leaving 4 bases unmatched. The CDR3 length is 13 residues. Germline CDR1 is KGHSH and CDR2 is LQKENI. CDR3 nucleotides: TGTGCCAGCTCACTAACAGGGGTGGATACGCAGTATTTT. Amino acids: CASSLTGVDTQYF.

The CDR3 loop is CAISESSFGDTQYF. The CDR3 DNA reads as TGTGCCATCAGTGAGTCGAGTTTTGGAGATACGCAGTATTTT. This chain joins TRBV10-3 and TRBJ2-3; D remains ambiguous. Germline V lookup: CDR1 ENHRY, CDR2 SYGVKD. The CDR3 is 14 residues long. Trimming removed 0 bases from V and 5 bases from J, with 9 bases in between.

This clone was observed a handful of times. The V gene is TRBV30, the J gene TRBJ2-4, with 7 bases fitting TRBD2. Trimming took 0 bases from V and 2 from J; bases not matched to a gene: 4. The CDR3 sequence is 15 residues long. From germline, CDR1 is GTSNPN and CDR2 SVGIG (reference sequence). This chain's CDR3 is CAWSVRTSTKNIQYF. DNA for the CDR3: TGTGCCTGGAGTGTAAGGACTAGTACCAAAAACATTCAGTACTTC.

The CDR3 loop is CASSTSGGSDEQFF. CDR3 nucleotides: TGTGCCAGCAGTACTAGCGGGGGGAGCGATGAGCAGTTCTTC. The chain combines TRBV7-2 with TRBJ2-1; 12 bases line up with TRBD2. J gave up 8 bases and V 6 bases, and 5 bases lay outside the gene matches. Per the germline V gene, CDR1 is SGHTA and CDR2 is FQGNSA. The CDR3 has 14 amino acids.

CDR3 amino acids: CAISGPEGLYGYTF. CDR3 DNA sequence: TGTGCCATCAGTGGCCCCGAGGGCCTTTATGGCTACACCTTC. V usage is TRBV10-3 and J usage is TRBJ1-2; D unclear. V lost 4 bases, J lost 5 bases, and 14 bases lay in between. Germline V gives CDR1 ENHRY, CDR2 SYGVKD. This CDR3 region has 14 residues.

The chain carries TRBV9 and TRBJ2-5; 12 bases are shared with TRBD1. The trim removed 0 bases at V and 5 bases at J, leaving 5 bases unmatched. Per germline, CDR1 SGDLS and CDR2 YYNGEE. CDR3 length: 16 amino acids. The CDR3 region has the DNA TGTGCCAGCAGCGTAGCGGGACAGGGGGCGTGGGAGACCCAGTACTTC. Its translation is CASSVAGQGAWETQYF.

CDR3 sequence reads: CASSLSGGGSRGDTQYF. In DNA, the CDR3 is TGTGCCAGCAGCCTTTCGGGAGGGGGCAGTCGGGGAGATACGCAGTATTTT. The J gene is TRBJ2-3, the V gene TRBV9; possibly TRBD2 for D (8 bases). Germline V gives CDR1 SGDLS, CDR2 YYNGEE. Trimming took 4 bases from V and 5 from J, leaving 23 bases between them. The CDR3 spans 17 residues.

The V gene is TRBV7-2, the J gene TRBJ1-1, with a weak D call TRBD1 (6 bases). The CDR3 is 15 residues long. Germline lookup yields CDR1 SGHTA and CDR2 FQGNSA. Trimming left V 5 bases short and J 5 bases short, with 18 bases between. The CDR3 DNA sequence: TGTGCCAGCAGCCCGCGCGGGGGCGCGGGAACTGAAGCTTTCTTT. This codes for CASSPRGGAGTEAFF.

This clone was recorded once. The chain joins TRBV21-1 to TRBJ1-1; the table's D call of TRBD1 was not tested on the DNA. TRBV21-1 is reported as a pseudogene. The CDR3 consists of 18 residues. CDR3 in DNA: TGTGCCAGCAGCTCCTCCTTTAACAGGGTGGTGACGGGGACTGAAGCTTTCTTT. This translates into CASSSSFNRVVTGTEAFF.

The chain links TRBV14 to TRBJ1-4; no clear D gene. V dropped 3 bases and J dropped 1 base, with 18 bases sitting between them. The germline V gene has CDR1 SGHDN and CDR2 FVKESK. CDR3 length: 18 amino acids. DNA for the CDR3: TGTGCCAGCAGCCACCTACGGGAGGGAAGGCGAACTAATGAAAAACTGTTTTTT. Its translation is CASSHLREGRRTNEKLFF.

The rearrangement joins TRBV30 to TRBJ1-4, with D unresolved. V dropped 8 bases and J dropped 3 bases, with 13 bases sitting between them. The CDR3 runs to 13 residues. The germline CDR1 and CDR2 sequences are GTSNPN and SVGIG (reference sequence). This chain's CDR3 is CAQRRAANEKLFF. CDR3 nucleotide sequence: TGTGCCCAAAGGAGGGCGGCTAATGAAAAACTGTTTTTT.

V gene TRBV9 combines with J gene TRBJ2-5; D is possibly TRBD2 (6 bases). Germline CDR1 SGDLS, CDR2 YYNGEE. V gave up 0 bases and J gave up 5 bases, with 14 bases separating them. The CDR3 is 15 residues long. The CDR3 nucleotides read TGTGCCAGCAGCGTAGGCCCGGGGGACGTGGAGACCCAGTACTTC. It is translated as CASSVGPGDVETQYF.

The chain combines TRBV5-1 with TRBJ1-1; 7 positions match TRBD1. CDR1 is SGHRS and CDR2 is YFSETQ in the germline V gene. This CDR3 spans 14 amino acids. The V and J ends lost 4 bases and 4 bases, in that order; junction bases with no gene match: 7. CDR3 residues: CASSRPAGGTEAFF. The CDR3 coding sequence is TGCGCCAGCAGCCGCCCGGCAGGGGGCACTGAAGCTTTCTTT.

This clone appeared once. The genes are TRBV19 and TRBJ2-3, with 11 nucleotides matching TRBD2. This CDR3 has 17 amino acids. V trimming: 3 bases; J trimming: 2 bases; junction bases outside the gene matches: 7. Germline CDR1 is LNHDA and CDR2 is SQIVND (reference sequence). CDR3 in DNA: TGTGCCAGTAGTATCTCTGGGACTAGCGGCATCACAGATACGCAGTATTTT. This sequence encodes CASSISGTSGITDTQYF.

The V and J genes are TRBV18 and TRBJ1-1; the D gene is possibly TRBD1 (5 bases). The CDR3 loop spans 14 amino acids. CDR1 KGHSH and CDR2 LQKENI come from the germline V gene. The ends were cut back, 2 bases at V and 0 bases at J, with 7 bases in the middle. In DNA form, the CDR3 reads TGTGCCAGCTCACCAAAACAGGTGAACACTGAAGCTTTCTTT. Translating it yields CASSPKQVNTEAFF.

The chain is built from TRBV30 and TRBJ1-1; D unresolved. The germline V and J ends were trimmed by 7 bases and 0 bases, with 9 bases remaining between them. The CDR3 loop spans 12 amino acids. The germline CDR1 and CDR2 sequences are GTSNPN and SVGIG (reference sequence). The DNA of the CDR3 is TGTGCCTCATCCCAGGTGAACACTGAAGCTTTCTTT. This translates into CASSQVNTEAFF.

The chain carries TRBV18 and TRBJ1-5, with 7 bases matching TRBD1. This CDR3 comprises 16 residues. V shed 10 bases and J 6 bases; nucleotides not matched to a gene: 18. The germline V gene encodes CDR1 KGHSH and CDR2 LQKENI. The CDR3 loop reads CATTDRDGYDGQPQHF. CDR3 bases: TGTGCCACGACCGACAGGGACGGATATGACGGTCAGCCCCAGCATTTT.

The V and J genes are TRBV7-8 and TRBJ2-5; 7 positions agree with TRBD1. With 1 base clipped from V and 4 bases from J, the junction kept 6 bases outside the gene matches. The germline CDR1 and CDR2 sequences are SGHVS and FQNEAQ. CDR3 length equals 15 residues. In DNA, the CDR3 is TGTGCCAGCAGCTTAGACAGGGGAGTAGGAGAGACCCAGTACTTC. Protein: CASSLDRGVGETQYF.

The chain couples TRBV27 to TRBJ2-1, with TRBD2 identical over 9 bases. The CDR3 contains 16 residues. Germline lookup yields CDR1 MNHEY and CDR2 SMNVEV (reference sequence). V was pared by 0 bases and J by 4 bases, with 4 bases of the junction left unmatched. The CDR3: CASSLSETSGYNEQFF. The DNA for the CDR3 is TGTGCCAGCAGTTTATCGGAGACTAGCGGATACAATGAGCAGTTCTTC.